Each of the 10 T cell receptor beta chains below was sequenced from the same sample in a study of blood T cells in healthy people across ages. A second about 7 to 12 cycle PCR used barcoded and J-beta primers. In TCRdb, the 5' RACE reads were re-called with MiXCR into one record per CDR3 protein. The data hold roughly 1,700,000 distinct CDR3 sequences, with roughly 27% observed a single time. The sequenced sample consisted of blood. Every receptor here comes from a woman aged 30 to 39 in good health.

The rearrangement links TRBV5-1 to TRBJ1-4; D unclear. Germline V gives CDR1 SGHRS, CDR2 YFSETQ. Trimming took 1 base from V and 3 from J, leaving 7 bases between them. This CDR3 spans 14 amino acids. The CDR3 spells CASSLFGSNEKLFF. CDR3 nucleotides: TGCGCCAGCAGCTTGTTTGGGTCTAATGAAAAACTGTTTTTT.

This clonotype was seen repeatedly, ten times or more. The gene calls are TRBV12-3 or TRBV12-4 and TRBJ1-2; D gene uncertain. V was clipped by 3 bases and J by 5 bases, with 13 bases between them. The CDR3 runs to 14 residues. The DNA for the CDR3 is TGTGCCAGCAGTTTGCACAGCGACCCATATGGCTACACCTTC. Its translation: CASSLHSDPYGYTF.

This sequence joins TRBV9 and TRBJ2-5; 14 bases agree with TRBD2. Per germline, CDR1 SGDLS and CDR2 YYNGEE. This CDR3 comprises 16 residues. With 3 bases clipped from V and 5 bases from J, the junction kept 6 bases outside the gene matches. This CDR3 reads CASSETSGGAWETQYF. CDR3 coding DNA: TGTGCCAGCAGCGAGACTAGCGGGGGGGCCTGGGAGACCCAGTACTTC. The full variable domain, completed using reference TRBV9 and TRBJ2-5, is DSGVTQTPKHLITATGQRVTLRCSPRSGDLSVYWYQQSLDQGLQFLIQYYNGEERAKGNILERFSAQQFPDLHSELNLSSLELGDSALYFCASSETSGGAWETQYFGPGTRLLVL.

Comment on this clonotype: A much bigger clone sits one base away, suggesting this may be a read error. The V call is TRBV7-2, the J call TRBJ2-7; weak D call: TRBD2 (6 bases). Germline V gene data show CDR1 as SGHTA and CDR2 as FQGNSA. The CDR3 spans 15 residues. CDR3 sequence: CAGSLNLATAYEQYF. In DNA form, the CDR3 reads TGTGCCGGCAGCTTAAACCTAGCGACCGCCTACGAGCAGTACTTC.

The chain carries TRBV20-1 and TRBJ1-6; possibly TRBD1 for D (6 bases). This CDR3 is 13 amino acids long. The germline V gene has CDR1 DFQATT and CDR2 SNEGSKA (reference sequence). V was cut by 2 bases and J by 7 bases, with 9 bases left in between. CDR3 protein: CSARPGANSPLHF. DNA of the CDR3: TGCAGTGCTAGACCAGGGGCGAATTCACCCCTCCACTTT.

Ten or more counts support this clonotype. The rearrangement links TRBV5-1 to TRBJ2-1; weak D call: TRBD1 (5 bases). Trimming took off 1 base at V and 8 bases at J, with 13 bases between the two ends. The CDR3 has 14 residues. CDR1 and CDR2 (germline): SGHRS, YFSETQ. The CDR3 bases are TGCGCCAGCAGCTTGCGTACAGGACGCGATGAGCAGTTCTTC. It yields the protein CASSLRTGRDEQFF.

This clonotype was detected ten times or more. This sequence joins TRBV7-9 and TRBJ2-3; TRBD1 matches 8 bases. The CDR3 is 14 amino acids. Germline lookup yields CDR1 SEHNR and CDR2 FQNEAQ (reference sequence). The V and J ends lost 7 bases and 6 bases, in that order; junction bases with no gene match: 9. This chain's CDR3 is CASTTRDRPDTQYF. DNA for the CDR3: TGTGCCAGCACCACGAGGGACAGGCCCGATACGCAGTATTTT.

CDR3 DNA: TGTGCCAGCAGTCCACTAGCGGGGGGGCGCGGTGAGCAGTTCTTC. It translates to CASSPLAGGRGEQFF. This sequence joins TRBV6-6 and TRBJ2-1, with TRBD2 matching 13 bases. The V segment lost 5 bases and the J segment 9 bases; nucleotides outside the gene matches: 7. From germline, CDR1 is MNHNY and CDR2 SVGAGI (reference sequence). The CDR3 runs 15 residues.

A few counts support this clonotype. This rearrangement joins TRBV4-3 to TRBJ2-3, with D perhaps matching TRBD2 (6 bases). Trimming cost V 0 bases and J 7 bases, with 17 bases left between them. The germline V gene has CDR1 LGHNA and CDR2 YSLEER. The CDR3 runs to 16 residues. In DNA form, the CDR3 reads TGCGCCAGCAGCCAAGAAAGGAAAGGAGGGGTTAATACGCAGTATTTT. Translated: CASSQERKGGVNTQYF.

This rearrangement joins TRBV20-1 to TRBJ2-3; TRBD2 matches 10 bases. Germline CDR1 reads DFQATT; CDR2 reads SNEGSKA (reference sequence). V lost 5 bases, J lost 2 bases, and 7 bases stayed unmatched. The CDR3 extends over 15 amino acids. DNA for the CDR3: TGCAGTGCTCACCGGACTAGCGGACTCACAGATACGCAGTATTTT. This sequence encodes CSAHRTSGLTDTQYF.